The 7 T cell receptor beta chains given below trace back to one sample, sequenced in a study of control samples from healthy donors and cancer patients. The assay was immunoSEQ multiplex PCR, and TCRdb's table has in-frame clones only and misses some. The sample consists of over 100,000 clones, more than 80% of them appearing once. The specimen was blood. The receptors stem from a man aged 35-49 years in good health.

The genes are TRBV7-3 and TRBJ2-1; the D gene is possibly TRBD2 (6 bases). Between the trimmed V and J ends, which lost 6 bases and 3 bases, there was a span of 21 bases. The CDR3 is made up of 17 amino acids. Germline V gives CDR1 SGHTA, CDR2 FQGTGA. In DNA form, the CDR3 reads TGTGCCAGCAGTTCAAACCCCCCGGGACTCTACTACAATGAGCAGTTCTTC. It translates to CASSSNPPGLYYNEQFF.

The J gene is TRBJ2-5, the V gene TRBV18, with D perhaps matching TRBD1 (7 bases). CDR1 is KGHSH, CDR2 LQKENI, per germline. This CDR3 comprises 15 residues. Trimming left V 3 bases short and J 2 bases short, with 13 bases between. DNA for the CDR3: TGTGCCAGCTCACCCCGCCAGGGGGGACAAGAGACCCAGTACTTC. This codes for CASSPRQGGQETQYF.

CDR3 nucleotide sequence: TGTGCCAGCAGCTCGTCCCGGGACAGGGCCAATGAGCAGTTCTTC. Its translation: CASSSSRDRANEQFF. The rearrangement uses TRBV7-2 and TRBJ2-1; 9 bases match TRBD1. With V trimmed by 4 bases and J by 6 bases, 7 bases remained unmatched. The CDR3 has 15 residues. CDR1 is SGHTA, CDR2 FQGNSA, per germline.

This chain joins TRBV7-6 and TRBJ2-3; the match to TRBD2 covers 9 bases. The germline V gene encodes CDR1 SGHVS and CDR2 FNYEAQ. The CDR3 sequence is 17 residues long. With V trimmed by 1 base and J by 3 bases, 8 bases remained unmatched. CDR3 residues: CASSLGGGGGGTDTQYF. The CDR3 coding sequence is TGTGCCAGCAGCTTAGGTGGAGGCGGGGGGGGGACAGATACGCAGTATTTT.

This clone was counted between two and nine times. V gene TRBV5-8 combines with J gene TRBJ1-1; no clear D gene. Germline V lookup: CDR1 SGHTS, CDR2 YDEGEE. CDR3 length equals 14 residues. V was pared by 4 bases and J by 0 bases, with 10 bases between. CDR3 amino acids: CASSAIWMNTEAFF. The CDR3, as DNA: TGTGCCAGCAGCGCGATTTGGATGAACACTGAAGCTTTCTTT. The entire variable domain, with the rest obtained from reference TRBV5-8 and TRBJ1-1, is as follows: EAGVTQSPTHLIKTRGQQATLRCSPISGHTSVYWYQQALGLGLQFLLWYDEGEERNRGNFPPRFSGRQFPNYSSELNVNALELEDSALYLCASSAIWMNTEAFFGQGTRLTVV.

The chain employs TRBV15 and TRBJ2-5; 9 bases align to TRBD1. The V and J ends lost 5 bases and 5 bases, in that order; junction bases with no gene match: 9. This CDR3 region has 15 residues. Germline V lookup: CDR1 LNHNV, CDR2 YYDKDF (reference sequence). The CDR3 DNA is TGTGCCACCAGCGAACAGGGGGCAAATTTGGAGACCCAGTACTTC. This codes for CATSEQGANLETQYF.

The J gene is TRBJ2-7, the V gene TRBV18; TRBD1 or TRBD2 may be the D gene (5 bases each). Germline V lookup: CDR1 KGHSH, CDR2 LQKENI. There are 15 residues in the CDR3. V was clipped by 3 bases and J by 5 bases, with 17 bases between them. Here the CDR3 DNA reads TGTGCCAGCTCACCGGGACCCGCGCGTTGGGACGAGCAGTACTTC. It translates to CASSPGPARWDEQYF. Based on the CDR3 plus reference TRBV18 and TRBJ2-7, the full variable domain is NAGVMQNPRHLVRRRGQEARLRCSPMKGHSHVYWYRQLPEEGLKFMVYLQKENIIDESGMPKERFSAEFPKEGPSILRIQQVVRGDSAAYFCASSPGPARWDEQYFGPGTRLTVT.